This T cell receptor beta chain was sequenced for a study of T cell responses to AZD1222 COVID-19 vaccine. Data came from immunoSEQ multiplex PCR; TCRdb stores just in-frame clones and leaves some out. The data hold fewer than 120,000 clones, with roughly 90% observed a single time. The CDR3 length is 13 residues. V lost 3 bases and J lost 8, with 11 bases in between. Per germline, CDR1 LGHNA and CDR2 YNFKEQ. The rearrangement uses TRBV4-2 and TRBJ2-1; D uncertain. The source is an adult who received the AZD1222 COVID-19 vaccine. The sequencing used peripheral blood, collected 28 days after the second AZD1222 dose. This CDR3 is CASSQTIVDEQFF. CDR3 nucleotides: TGTGCCAGCAGCCAGACCATTGTAGATGAGCAGTTCTTC.